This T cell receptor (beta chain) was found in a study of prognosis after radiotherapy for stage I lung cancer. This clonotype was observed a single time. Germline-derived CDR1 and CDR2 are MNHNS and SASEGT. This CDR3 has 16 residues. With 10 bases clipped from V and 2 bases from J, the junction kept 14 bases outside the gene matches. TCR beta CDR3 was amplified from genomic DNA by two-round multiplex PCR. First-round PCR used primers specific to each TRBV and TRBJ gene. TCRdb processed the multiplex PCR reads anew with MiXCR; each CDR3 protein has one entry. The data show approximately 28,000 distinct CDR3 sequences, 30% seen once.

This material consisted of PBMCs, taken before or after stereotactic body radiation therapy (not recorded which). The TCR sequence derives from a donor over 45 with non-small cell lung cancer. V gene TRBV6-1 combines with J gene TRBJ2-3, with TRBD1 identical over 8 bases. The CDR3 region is CAIRISRGPVTDTQYF. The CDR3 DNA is TGTGCCATCAGGATCAGCAGGGGGCCGGTCACAGATACGCAGTATTTT.